This T cell receptor (beta chain) comes out of a study of CD8+ T cells in alopecia areata. Study conclusions and caveats: Among patients, TCR sharing was less clear than in mice, a difference possibly due in part to HLA diversity in the patient population. Tofacitinib did not eliminate many expanded lesional clones from scalp or blood.

As for treatment: oral pan-JAK inhibitor, 5-10 mg twice daily. V shed 4 bases and J 6 bases; nucleotides not matched to a gene: 9. The CDR3 has 14 residues. From germline, CDR1 is SGHRS and CDR2 YFSETQ. It was cDNA, reverse transcribed from extracted RNA, that served as the sequencing template. The protocol was immunoSEQ multiplex PCR, while the TCRdb copy is restricted to in-frame clones and leaves out a portion. The profile shows around 300,000 clones, 60% of them singletons. This clone was counted a few times. Its cognate antigen is unknown. The gene calls are TRBV5-1 and TRBJ2-5, with 7 bases fitting TRBD1. Sequenced here: CD4+ T cells sorted from blood, sampled around week 53, from a patient treated with tofacitinib. The receptor comes from a human donor with alopecia areata. The CDR3 loop reads CASSRVQGIQTQYF. The CDR3 nucleotides read TGCGCCAGCAGCCGAGTACAGGGGATTCAGACCCAGTACTTC.